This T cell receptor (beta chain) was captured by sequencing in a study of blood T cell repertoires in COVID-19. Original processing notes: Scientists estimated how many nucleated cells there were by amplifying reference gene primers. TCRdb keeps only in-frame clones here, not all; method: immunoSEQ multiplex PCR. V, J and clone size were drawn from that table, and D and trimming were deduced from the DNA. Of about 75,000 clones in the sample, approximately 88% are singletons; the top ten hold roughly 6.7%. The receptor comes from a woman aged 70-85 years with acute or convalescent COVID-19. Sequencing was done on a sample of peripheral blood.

DNA for the CDR3: TGTGCCAGCAGCCGTGGACAGGGTATACAGCCCCAGCATTTT. As protein: CASSRGQGIQPQHF. The rearrangement uses TRBV7-2 and TRBJ1-5; 8 bases are shared with TRBD1. V was pared by 5 bases and J by 7 bases, with 7 bases of the junction left unmatched. Germline CDR1 is SGHTA and CDR2 is FQGNSA. The CDR3 is 14 amino acids. Using reference TRBV7-2 and TRBJ1-5 for the parts outside the CDR3, the full variable domain is GAGVSQSPSNKVTEKGKDVELRCDPISGHTALYWYRQSLGQGLEFLIYFQGNSAPDKSGLPSDRFSAERTGGSVSTLTIQRTQQEDSAVYLCASSRGQGIQPQHFGDGTRLSIL.